A single sample gave rise to the 12 T cell receptor beta chains below, sequenced in a study of cytomegalovirus exposure and HLA in healthy donors. With 60 Vbeta and 13 Jbeta primers, the PCR was carried out. Here immunoSEQ multiplex PCR was the method, and the copy in TCRdb shows in-frame clones only, minus some. The table includes about 160,000 clones, under 80% detected once. The sequenced material came from PBMCs. The receptors were sampled from a man in his forties in good health and CMV-seronegative.

The V and J genes are TRBV28 and TRBJ2-1; 7 nucleotides line up with TRBD2. This CDR3 is 13 amino acids long. Germline V lookup: CDR1 MDHEN, CDR2 SYDVKM. J was trimmed by 8 bases and V by 8 bases; bases with no gene match: 9. CDR3 DNA: TGTGCCAGCCCCCCCGGGGGGAGGGATGAGCAGTTCTTC. Protein product: CASPPGGRDEQFF.

The gene calls are TRBV27 and TRBJ1-5; D unresolved. The germline V and J ends were trimmed by 5 bases and 2 bases, with 22 bases remaining between them. This CDR3 contains 18 residues. Germline CDR1 is MNHEY and CDR2 is SMNVEV (reference sequence). The CDR3 bases are TGTGCCAGCAGTCCCCGGACCTCACTCGGGGTGCGCAATCAGCCCCAGCATTTT. It is translated as CASSPRTSLGVRNQPQHF.

The gene calls are TRBV6-4 and TRBJ2-1; 10 bases fit TRBD1. The junction had 2 bases not matched to a gene; V was cut back by 4 bases and J by 8 bases. Germline values: CDR1 MRHNA, CDR2 SNTAGT. The CDR3 length is 13 residues. CDR3 DNA sequence: TGTGCCAGCAGTGTGGGGACAGGGGATGAGCAGTTCTTC. Translating gives CASSVGTGDEQFF.

This clone was seen only once. V is TRBV2 and J is TRBJ1-2, with a possible D match to TRBD1 (5 bases). The CDR3 runs to 10 residues. Germline CDR1 and CDR2: SNHLY and FYNNEI. Here the CDR3 reads CRQPTHGYTF. CDR3 sequence (DNA): TGTAGACAGCCAACCCATGGCTACACCTTC.

The V and J genes are TRBV29-1 and TRBJ1-4; TRBD1 might be the D (6 bases). The CDR3 length is 16 residues. Germline V lookup: CDR1 SQVTM, CDR2 ANQGSEA. The V end lost 8 bases, the J end lost 0 bases, and 19 bases lay between the germline ends. The CDR3, as DNA: TGCAGCTATTCTTCCGGGACACTCGCAACTAATGAAAAACTGTTTTTT. Its translation: CSYSSGTLATNEKLFF.

This clone was recorded many times. The chain carries TRBV4-1 and TRBJ1-1, with TRBD1 as a possible D gene (6 bases). V was trimmed by 6 bases and J by 5 bases, leaving 16 bases between them. The CDR3 sequence is 14 residues long. The germline V gene has CDR1 MGHRA and CDR2 YSYEKL. The CDR3, as DNA: TGCGCCAGCAGGAACAGGGCCGTTGCGACTGAAGCTTTCTTT. Amino acids: CASRNRAVATEAFF.

The chain has TRBV15 and TRBJ2-7, with 12 bases that match TRBD2. The CDR3 spans 17 residues. V lost 1 base, J lost 1 base, and 5 bases stayed unmatched. Germline V gives CDR1 LNHNV, CDR2 YYDKDF (reference sequence). The CDR3 DNA follows: TGTGCCACCAGCAGAGCACTAGCGGGGGGCCCTTCCTACGAGCAGTACTTC. Protein sequence: CATSRALAGGPSYEQYF.

The chain couples TRBV10-3 to TRBJ2-1; tentative D call: TRBD2 (5 bases). This CDR3 has 13 residues. The V end was cut by 1 base, the J end by 6 bases, with 7 bases between. Germline V CDR1 and CDR2: ENHRY, SYGVKD. The CDR3 DNA is TGTGCCATCAGTGAGTTAGAGGGCAATGAGCAGTTCTTC. Translating it yields CAISELEGNEQFF.

The chain uses TRBV6-6 and TRBJ2-7; a weak D match, TRBD1 (6 bases). The CDR3 contains 15 residues. V lost 6 bases to trimming and J lost 5 bases, with 20 bases between them. Germline V gene data show CDR1 as MNHNY and CDR2 as SVGAGI (reference sequence). The CDR3 bases are TGTGCCAGCAGCCACTCGTCGAGGGGGACCGACGAGCAGTACTTC. Protein: CASSHSSRGTDEQYF.

V usage is TRBV5-1 and J usage is TRBJ2-7; weak D call: TRBD2 (5 bases). CDR1 and CDR2 from the germline V gene are SGHRS and YFSETQ. This CDR3 region has 14 residues. V was cut by 0 bases and J by 3 bases, with 10 bases left in between. The CDR3 region has the DNA TGCGCCAGCAGCTTGGCCGGGAATTACTACGAGCAGTACTTC. Protein: CASSLAGNYYEQYF.

In regard to this clone: A junction boundary mismatches the germline segment, possibly from a read error. V usage is TRBV7-9 and J usage is TRBJ1-1; 7 bases match TRBD1. CDR1 SEHNR and CDR2 FQNEAQ come from the germline V gene (reference sequence). The CDR3 is 16 residues long. The CDR3 DNA reads as TGTTCCAGCAGCTTCGACAGGGTAAATAGTAACACTGAAGCTTTCTTT. It codes for CSSSFDRVNSNTEAFF.

This rearrangement joins TRBV10-1 to TRBJ2-1; D unclear. The germline gives CDR1 WNHNN, CDR2 SYGVQD (reference sequence). V was trimmed by 4 bases and J by 4 bases, leaving 5 bases between them. The CDR3 spans 12 residues. This chain's CDR3 is CASSASYNEQFF. As DNA, the CDR3 is TGCGCCAGCAGTGCCTCTTACAATGAGCAGTTCTTC.